This TCR beta chain originates from a study of OX40 agonist ivuxolimab in advanced cancers. The CDR3 is 13 amino acids. The V end lost 8 bases, the J end lost 0 bases, and 8 bases lay between the germline ends. Germline CDR1 is MDHEN and CDR2 is SYDVKM. Study findings and constraints: Compared with others, partial responders at 0.1-3.0 mg/kg displayed clonal expansion among the lowest. No determination was made of the antigen specificity of the expanded peripheral T cells.

Some clones are missing from TCRdb's copy, which holds only in-frame ones; the method was immunoSEQ multiplex PCR. Among about 150,000 clones listed, around nine tenths were seen once. A word on this clone: Its antigen remains unknown.

The rearrangement joins TRBV28 to TRBJ1-3, with D possibly matching TRBD1 (5 bases). The sequence came from an adult with an advanced solid tumor such as melanoma, head and neck, liver or kidney cancer. The sample was CD4+ or CD8+ T cells sorted from blood, taken in a trial of the OX40 agonist ivuxolimab. CDR3 sequence: CASQDSSGNTIYF. The CDR3 nucleotides are TGTGCCAGCCAAGACAGCTCTGGAAACACCATATATTTT.